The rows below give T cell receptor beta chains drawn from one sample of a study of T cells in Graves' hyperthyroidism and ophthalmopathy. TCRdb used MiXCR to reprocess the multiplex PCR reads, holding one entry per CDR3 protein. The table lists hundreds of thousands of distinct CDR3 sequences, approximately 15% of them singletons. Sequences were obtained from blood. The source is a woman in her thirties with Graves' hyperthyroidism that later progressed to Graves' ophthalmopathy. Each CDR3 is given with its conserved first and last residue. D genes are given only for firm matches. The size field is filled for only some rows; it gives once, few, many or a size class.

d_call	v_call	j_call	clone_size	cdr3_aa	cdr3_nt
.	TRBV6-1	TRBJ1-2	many	CASSYALYYGYTF	TGTGCCAGCAGTTATGCCCTCTACTATGGCTACACCTTC
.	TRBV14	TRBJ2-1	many	CASSPRTDTYEQFF	TGTGCCAGCAGCCCCCGGACAGATACATATGAGCAGTTCTTC
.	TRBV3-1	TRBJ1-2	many	CASSQDGGQYGYTF	TGTGCCAGCAGCCAAGATGGAGGCCAATATGGCTACACCTTC
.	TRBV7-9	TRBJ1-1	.	CASSLSSGWGTEAFF	TGTGCCAGCAGCTTATCTTCAGGGTGGGGCACTGAAGCTTTCTTT
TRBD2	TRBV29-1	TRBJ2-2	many	CSVEPLAGGRTGELFF	TGCAGCGTTGAACCTTTGGCGGGAGGAAGGACCGGGGAGCTGTTTTTT
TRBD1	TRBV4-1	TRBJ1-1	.	CASSQDLTGAQNTEAFF	TGCGCCAGCAGCCAAGACCTCACAGGGGCGCAAAACACTGAAGCTTTCTTT
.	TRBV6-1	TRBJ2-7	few	CASSWGERREQYF	TGTGCCAGCAGTTGGGGGGAGAGGCGCGAGCAGTACTTC
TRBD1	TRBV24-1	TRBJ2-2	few	CATSDTAQDRATGELFF	TGTGCCACCAGTGACACCGCGCAGGACAGGGCTACCGGGGAGCTGTTTTTT
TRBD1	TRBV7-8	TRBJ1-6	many	CASSRTGTSYNSPLHF	TGTGCCAGCAGCCGGACAGGAACCTCCTATAATTCACCCCTCCACTTT
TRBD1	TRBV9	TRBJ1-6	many	CASSVEGAGSPLHF	TGTGCCAGCAGCGTAGAGGGGGCTGGATCACCCCTCCACTTT
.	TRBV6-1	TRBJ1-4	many	CASRSTGNEKLFF	TGTGCCAGCAGATCCACAGGGAATGAAAAACTGTTTTTT
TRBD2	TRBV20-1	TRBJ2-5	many	CSAGLAEFQETQYF	TGCAGTGCAGGACTAGCGGAGTTCCAAGAGACCCAGTACTTC
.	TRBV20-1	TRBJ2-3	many	CSASSDYTDTQYF	TGCAGTGCTAGTTCTGACTACACAGATACGCAGTATTTT
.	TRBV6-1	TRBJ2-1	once	CASDADPSYNEQFF	TGTGCCAGCGACGCAGATCCCTCCTACAATGAGCAGTTCTTC
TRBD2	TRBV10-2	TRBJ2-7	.	CASSSRLAPRGGYEQYF	TGCGCCAGCAGCTCTAGACTAGCACCTAGAGGAGGTTACGAGCAGTACTTC
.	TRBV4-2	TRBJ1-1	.	CASSHHLRGNKEKNTEAFF	TGTGCCAGCAGCCACCACCTAAGGGGGAACAAGGAAAAGAACACTGAAGCTTTCTTT
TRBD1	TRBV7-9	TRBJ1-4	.	CASSLGQQGEKLFF	TGTGCCAGCAGCTTGGGACAACAGGGGGAAAAACTGTTTTTT
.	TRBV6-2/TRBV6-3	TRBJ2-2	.	CASSYGVELTGELFF	TGTGCCAGCAGTTACGGGGTCGAACTGACCGGGGAGCTGTTTTTT
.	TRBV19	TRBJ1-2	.	CASSIWAGIAVDGYTF	TGCGCCAGTAGTATCTGGGCGGGGATAGCGGTCGATGGCTACACCTTC
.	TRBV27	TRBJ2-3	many	CASSLSRPGVTDTQYF	TGTGCCAGCAGTTTATCGCGACCTGGGGTGACAGATACGCAGTATTTT
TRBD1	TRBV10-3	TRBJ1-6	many	CAISGADRVNSPLHF	TGTGCCATCAGTGGGGCAGACAGGGTCAATTCACCCCTCCACTTT
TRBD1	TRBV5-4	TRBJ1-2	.	CASSSGQRGFGGYTF	TGTGCCAGCAGCTCGGGACAGCGGGGCTTTGGGGGCTACACCTTC
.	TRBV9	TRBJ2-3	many	CASSEDSTTDTQYF	TGTGCCAGCAGCGAGGACAGTACCACAGATACGCAGTATTTT
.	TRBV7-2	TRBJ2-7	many	CASTLPLGGGYEQYF	TGTGCCAGCACCCTCCCATTGGGGGGAGGATACGAGCAGTACTTC
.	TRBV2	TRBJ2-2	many	CASNREDTGELFF	TGTGCCAGCAACAGGGAGGACACCGGGGAGCTGTTTTTT
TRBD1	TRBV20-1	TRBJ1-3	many	CSAYPQQGSGNTIYF	TGCAGTGCTTACCCGCAACAGGGGTCCGGAAACACCATATATTTT
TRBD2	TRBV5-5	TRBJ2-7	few	CASSLAAGTNYEQYF	TGTGCCAGCAGCTTGGCCGCGGGGACTAACTACGAGCAGTACTTC
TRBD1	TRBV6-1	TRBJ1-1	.	CASFGDPTGGSEAFF	TGTGCCAGCTTTGGGGACCCGACAGGGGGCTCTGAAGCTTTCTTT
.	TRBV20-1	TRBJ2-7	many	CSARDEVKLNEQYF	TGCAGTGCTAGAGATGAGGTAAAGCTAAACGAGCAGTACTTC
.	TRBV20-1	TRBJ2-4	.	CSASGSGVNIQYF	TGCAGTGCTAGTGGGTCAGGGGTGAACATTCAGTACTTC
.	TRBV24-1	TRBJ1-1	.	CATSARERTEAFF	TGTGCCACCAGTGCCCGAGAGCGGACTGAAGCTTTCTTT
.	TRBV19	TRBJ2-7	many	CASSIGGYEQYF	TGTGCCAGTAGTATCGGAGGGTACGAGCAGTACTTC
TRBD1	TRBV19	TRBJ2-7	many	CASSISADRVHEQYF	TGTGCCAGTAGTATATCCGCGGACAGGGTACACGAGCAGTACTTC
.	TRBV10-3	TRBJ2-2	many	CAISEGAGNTGELFF	TGTGCCATCAGTGAGGGAGCGGGGAACACCGGGGAGCTGTTTTTT
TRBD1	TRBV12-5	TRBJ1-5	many	CASGLGQGTGNNQPQHF	TGTGCTAGTGGTTTGGGCCAAGGGACAGGAAACAATCAGCCCCAGCATTTT
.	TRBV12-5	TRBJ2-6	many	CASGLVLSGSGANVLTF	TGTGCTAGTGGTTTGGTACTTTCGGGCTCTGGGGCCAACGTCCTGACTTTC
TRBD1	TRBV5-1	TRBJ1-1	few	CASSDTGGTTEAFF	TGCGCCAGCAGCGACACAGGGGGCACGACTGAAGCTTTCTTT
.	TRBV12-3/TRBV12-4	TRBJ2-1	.	CASSLEGSSYSEQFF	TGTGCCAGCAGTTTGGAAGGGAGCTCCTACAGTGAGCAGTTCTTC
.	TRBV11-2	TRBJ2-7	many	CASTLSDYEQYF	TGTGCCAGCACCCTGTCTGACTACGAGCAGTACTTC
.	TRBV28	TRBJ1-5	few	CASQTGDQPQHF	TGTGCCAGTCAAACGGGGGATCAGCCCCAGCATTTT
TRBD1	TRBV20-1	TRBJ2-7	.	CSARPLGQGWYEQYF	TGCAGTGCTAGACCTTTGGGACAGGGTTGGTACGAGCAGTACTTC
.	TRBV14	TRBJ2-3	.	CASSPVADTQYF	TGTGCCAGCAGCCCGGTTGCAGATACGCAGTATTTT
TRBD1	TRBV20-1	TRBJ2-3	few	CSASRQGANTDTQYF	TGCAGTGCTTCCCGACAGGGGGCTAACACAGATACGCAGTATTTT
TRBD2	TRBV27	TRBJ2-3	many	CASSLSSGRAGTDTQYF	TGTGCCAGCAGTTTATCCAGCGGGAGGGCTGGTACAGATACGCAGTATTTT
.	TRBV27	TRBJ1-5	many	CASSLVGDNQPQHF	TGTGCCAGCAGTTTAGTAGGGGATAATCAGCCCCAGCATTTT
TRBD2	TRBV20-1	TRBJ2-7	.	CSAREKSSGSHEQYF	TGCAGTGCTAGAGAGAAGTCTAGCGGGAGCCACGAGCAGTACTTC
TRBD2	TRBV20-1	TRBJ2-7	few	CSAGTSGRGGYEQYF	TGCAGTGCCGGGACTAGCGGGAGGGGGGGCTACGAGCAGTACTTC
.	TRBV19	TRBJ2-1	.	CASSIPQPSGEQFF	TGTGCCAGTAGTATTCCCCAACCTTCTGGTGAGCAGTTCTTC
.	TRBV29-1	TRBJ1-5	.	CSVALGSGNQPQHF	TGCAGCGTTGCTCTCGGTAGTGGCAATCAGCCCCAGCATTTT
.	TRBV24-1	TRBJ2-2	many	CAAGGDGREIANTGELFF	TGTGCCGCCGGCGGGGACGGCCGAGAAATAGCGAACACCGGGGAGCTGTTTTTT
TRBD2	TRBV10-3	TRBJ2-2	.	CAIRGLADNTGELFF	TGTGCCATCAGGGGACTAGCGGATAACACCGGGGAGCTGTTTTTT
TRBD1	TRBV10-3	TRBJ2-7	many	CAISPPRTGNSYEQYF	TGTGCCATCAGTCCCCCTAGGACAGGCAACTCCTACGAGCAGTACTTC
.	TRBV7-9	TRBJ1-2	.	CASSRGPGYGYTF	TGTGCCAGCAGCCGGGGTCCGGGGTATGGCTACACCTTC
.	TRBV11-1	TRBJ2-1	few	CASSLRRGRNEQFF	TGTGCCAGCAGCTTAAGGCGGGGTAGGAATGAGCAGTTCTTC
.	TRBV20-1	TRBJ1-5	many	CSARRQGPQPQHF	TGCAGTGCTAGAAGACAAGGCCCTCAGCCCCAGCATTTT
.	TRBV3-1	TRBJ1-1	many	CASSPFSGNMNTEAFF	TGTGCCAGCAGCCCCTTTAGCGGGAACATGAACACTGAAGCTTTCTTT
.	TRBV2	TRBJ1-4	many	CASSPGLSEKLFF	TGTGCCAGCAGTCCAGGTTTGAGCGAAAAACTGTTTTTT
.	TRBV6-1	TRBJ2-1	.	CASSGSGNEQFF	TGTGCCAGCAGCGGATCGGGCAATGAGCAGTTCTTC
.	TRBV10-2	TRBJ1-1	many	CASNGRLLNTEAFF	TGCGCCAGCAATGGCCGACTACTGAACACTGAAGCTTTCTTT
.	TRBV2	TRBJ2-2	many	CASSEGGLTGELFF	TGTGCCAGCAGTGAAGGAGGGTTAACCGGGGAGCTGTTTTTT